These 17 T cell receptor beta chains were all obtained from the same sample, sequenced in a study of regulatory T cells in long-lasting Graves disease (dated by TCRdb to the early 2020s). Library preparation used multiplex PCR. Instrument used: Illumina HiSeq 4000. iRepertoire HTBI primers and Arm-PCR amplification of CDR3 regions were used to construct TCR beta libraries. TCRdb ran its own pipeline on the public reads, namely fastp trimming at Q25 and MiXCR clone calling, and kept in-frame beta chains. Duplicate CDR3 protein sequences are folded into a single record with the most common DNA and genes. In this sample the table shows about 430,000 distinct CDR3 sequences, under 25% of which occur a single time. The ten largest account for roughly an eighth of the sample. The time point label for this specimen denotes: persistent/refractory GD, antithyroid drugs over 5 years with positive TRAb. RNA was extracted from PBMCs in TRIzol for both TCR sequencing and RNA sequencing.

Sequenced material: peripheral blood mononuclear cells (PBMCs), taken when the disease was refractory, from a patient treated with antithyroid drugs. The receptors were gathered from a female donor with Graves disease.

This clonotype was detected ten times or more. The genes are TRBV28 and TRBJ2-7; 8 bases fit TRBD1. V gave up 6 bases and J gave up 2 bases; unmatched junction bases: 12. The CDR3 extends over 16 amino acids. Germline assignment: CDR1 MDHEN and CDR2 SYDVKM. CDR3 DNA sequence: TGTGCCAGCAGGGATACACCAGGGGGCAGCCCCTACGAGCAGTACTTC. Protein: CASRDTPGGSPYEQYF.

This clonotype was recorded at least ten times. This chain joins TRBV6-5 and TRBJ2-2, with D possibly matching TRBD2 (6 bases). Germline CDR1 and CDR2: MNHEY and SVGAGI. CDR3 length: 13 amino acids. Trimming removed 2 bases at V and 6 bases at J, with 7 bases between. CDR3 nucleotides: TGTGCCAGCAGTTACCCGGGGGCCGGGGAGCTGTTTTTT. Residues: CASSYPGAGELFF.

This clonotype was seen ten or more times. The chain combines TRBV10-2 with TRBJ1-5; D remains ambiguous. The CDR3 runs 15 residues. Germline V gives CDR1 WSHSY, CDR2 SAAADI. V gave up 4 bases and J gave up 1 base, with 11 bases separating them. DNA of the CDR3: TGCGCCAGCAGTGCTCCACACGAAAGCAATCAGCCCCAGCATTTT. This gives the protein CASSAPHESNQPQHF.

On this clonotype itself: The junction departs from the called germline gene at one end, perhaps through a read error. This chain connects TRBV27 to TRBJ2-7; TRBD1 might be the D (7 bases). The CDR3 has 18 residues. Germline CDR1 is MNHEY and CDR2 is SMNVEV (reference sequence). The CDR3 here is CVSSRPTGSGRISYEQYF. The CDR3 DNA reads TGTGTCAGCAGTAGACCGACAGGGAGCGGGCGGATAAGCTACGAGCAGTACTTC.

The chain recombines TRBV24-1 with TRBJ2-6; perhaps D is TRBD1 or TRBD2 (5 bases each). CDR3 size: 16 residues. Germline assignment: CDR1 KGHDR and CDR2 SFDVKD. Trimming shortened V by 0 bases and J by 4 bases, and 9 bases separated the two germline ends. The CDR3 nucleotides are TGTGCCACCAGTGATTTGGGGACCCAGGGGGCCAACGTCCTGACTTTC. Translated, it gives CATSDLGTQGANVLTF.

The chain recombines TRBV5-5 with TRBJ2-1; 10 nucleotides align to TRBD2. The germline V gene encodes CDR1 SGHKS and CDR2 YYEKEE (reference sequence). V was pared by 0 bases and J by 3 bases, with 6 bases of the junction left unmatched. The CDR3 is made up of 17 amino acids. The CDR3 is CASSLELAGFNYNEQFF. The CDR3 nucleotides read TGTGCCAGCAGCTTGGAACTAGCGGGATTCAACTACAATGAGCAGTTCTTC.

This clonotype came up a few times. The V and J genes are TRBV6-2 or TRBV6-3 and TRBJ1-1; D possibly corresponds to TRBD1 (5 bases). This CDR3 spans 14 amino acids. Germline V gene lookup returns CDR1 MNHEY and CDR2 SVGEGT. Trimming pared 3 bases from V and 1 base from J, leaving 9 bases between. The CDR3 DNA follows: TGTGCCAGCAGTTATCGCGGGGGGAACACTGAAGCTTTCTTT. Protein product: CASSYRGGNTEAFF.

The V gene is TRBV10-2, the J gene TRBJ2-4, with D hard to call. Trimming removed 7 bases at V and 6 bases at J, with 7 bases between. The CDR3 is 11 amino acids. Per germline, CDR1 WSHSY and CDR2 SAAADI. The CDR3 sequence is CASTSANIQYF. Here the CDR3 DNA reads TGCGCCAGCACCTCCGCAAACATTCAGTACTTC.

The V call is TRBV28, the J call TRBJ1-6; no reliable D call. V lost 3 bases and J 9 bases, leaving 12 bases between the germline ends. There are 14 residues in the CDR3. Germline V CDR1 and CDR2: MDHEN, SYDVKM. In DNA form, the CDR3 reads TGTGCCAGCAGTTTGGGTCAGGACCGTTCACCCCTCCACTTT. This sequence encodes CASSLGQDRSPLHF.

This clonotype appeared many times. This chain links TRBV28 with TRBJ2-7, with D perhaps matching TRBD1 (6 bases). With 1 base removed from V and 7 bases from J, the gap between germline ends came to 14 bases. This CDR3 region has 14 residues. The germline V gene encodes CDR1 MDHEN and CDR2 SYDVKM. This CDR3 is CASSLSAGAAEQYF. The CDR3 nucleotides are TGTGCCAGCAGTTTATCGGCAGGGGCGGCTGAGCAGTACTTC.

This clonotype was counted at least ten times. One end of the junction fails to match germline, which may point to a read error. CDR3: CASSYSTGLAINF. The CDR3 DNA is TGTGCCAGCAGTTACTCGACAGGGCTCGCTATCAACTTC. The chain recombines TRBV6-5 with TRBJ1-2; TRBD1 aligns across 7 bases. Germline lookup yields CDR1 MNHEY and CDR2 SVGAGI. The CDR3 loop spans 13 amino acids.

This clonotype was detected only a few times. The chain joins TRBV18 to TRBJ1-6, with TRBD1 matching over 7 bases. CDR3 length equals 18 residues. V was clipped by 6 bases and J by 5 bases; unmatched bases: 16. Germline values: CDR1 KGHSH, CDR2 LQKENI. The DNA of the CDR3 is TGTGCCAGCTCCCTCCTCGTGCCGGGACAGTTCCATAATTCACCCCTCCACTTT. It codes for CASSLLVPGQFHNSPLHF.

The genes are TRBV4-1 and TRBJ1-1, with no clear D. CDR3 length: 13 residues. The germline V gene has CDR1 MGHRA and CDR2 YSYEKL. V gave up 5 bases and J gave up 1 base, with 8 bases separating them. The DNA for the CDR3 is TGCGCCAGCAGCTCCGAGAAGAACACTGAAGCTTTCTTT. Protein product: CASSSEKNTEAFF.

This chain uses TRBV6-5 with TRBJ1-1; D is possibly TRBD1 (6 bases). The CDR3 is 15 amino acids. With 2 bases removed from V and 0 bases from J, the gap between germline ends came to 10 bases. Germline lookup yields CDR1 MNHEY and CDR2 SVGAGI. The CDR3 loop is CASSYTQGLNTEAFF. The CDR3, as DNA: TGTGCCAGCAGTTACACACAGGGCCTGAACACTGAAGCTTTCTTT.

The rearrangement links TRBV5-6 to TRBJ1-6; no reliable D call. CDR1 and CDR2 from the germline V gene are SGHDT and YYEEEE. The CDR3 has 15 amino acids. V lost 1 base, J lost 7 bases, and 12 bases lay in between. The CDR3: CASSLMAAANSPLHF. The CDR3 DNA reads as TGTGCCAGCAGCTTGATGGCAGCAGCAAATTCACCCCTCCACTTT. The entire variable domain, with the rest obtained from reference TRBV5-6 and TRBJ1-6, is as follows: DAGVTQSPTHLIKTRGQQVTLRCSPKSGHDTVSWYQQALGQGPQFIFQYYEEEERQRGNFPDRFSGHQFPNYSSELNVNALLLGDSALYLCASSLMAAANSPLHFGNGTRLTVT.

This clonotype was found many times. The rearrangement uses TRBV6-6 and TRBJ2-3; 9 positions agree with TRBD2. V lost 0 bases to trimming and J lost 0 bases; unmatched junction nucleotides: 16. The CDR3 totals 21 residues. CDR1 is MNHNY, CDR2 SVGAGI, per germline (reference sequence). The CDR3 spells CASSYSSRSSGNFMSTDTQYF. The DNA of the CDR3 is TGTGCCAGCAGTTACTCGAGTAGGTCTAGCGGGAATTTCATGAGCACAGATACGCAGTATTTT.

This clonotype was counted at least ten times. The CDR3 DNA reads TGTGCCAGCAGTCCGACAGGGGGAGGTTATGGCTACACCTTC. Its protein is CASSPTGGGYGYTF. This chain links TRBV2 with TRBJ1-2, with 9 bases lining up with TRBD1. The V segment lost 5 bases and the J segment 5 bases; nucleotides outside the gene matches: 6. There are 14 residues in the CDR3. The germline CDR1 and CDR2 sequences are SNHLY and FYNNEI.